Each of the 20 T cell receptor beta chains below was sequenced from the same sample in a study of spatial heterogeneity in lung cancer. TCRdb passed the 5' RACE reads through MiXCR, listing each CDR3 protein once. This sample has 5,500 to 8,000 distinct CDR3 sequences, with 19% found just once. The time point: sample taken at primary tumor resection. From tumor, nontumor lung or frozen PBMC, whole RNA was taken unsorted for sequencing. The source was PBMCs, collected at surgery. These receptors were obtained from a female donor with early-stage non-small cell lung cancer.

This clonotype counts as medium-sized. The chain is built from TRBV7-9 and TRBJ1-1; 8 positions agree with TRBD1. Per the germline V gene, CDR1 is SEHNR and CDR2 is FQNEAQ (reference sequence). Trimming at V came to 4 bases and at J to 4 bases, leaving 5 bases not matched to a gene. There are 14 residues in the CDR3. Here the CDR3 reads CASSWDRSGTEAFF. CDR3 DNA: TGTGCCAGCAGCTGGGACAGGTCGGGCACTGAAGCTTTCTTT.

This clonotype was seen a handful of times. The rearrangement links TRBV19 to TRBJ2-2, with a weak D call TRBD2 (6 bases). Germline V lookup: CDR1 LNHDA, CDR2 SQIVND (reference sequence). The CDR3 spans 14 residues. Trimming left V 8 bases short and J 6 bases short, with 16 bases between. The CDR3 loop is CASRTGRDSGELFF. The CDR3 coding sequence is TGTGCCAGTCGCACCGGACGGGACTCCGGGGAGCTGTTTTTT.

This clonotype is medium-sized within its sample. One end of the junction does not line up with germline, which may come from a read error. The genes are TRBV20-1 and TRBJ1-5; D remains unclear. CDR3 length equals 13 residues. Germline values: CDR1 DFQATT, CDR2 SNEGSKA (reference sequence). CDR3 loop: CSATQALNQPQHF. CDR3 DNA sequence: TGCAGCGCTACCCAGGCCCTGAATCAGCCCCAGCATTTT.

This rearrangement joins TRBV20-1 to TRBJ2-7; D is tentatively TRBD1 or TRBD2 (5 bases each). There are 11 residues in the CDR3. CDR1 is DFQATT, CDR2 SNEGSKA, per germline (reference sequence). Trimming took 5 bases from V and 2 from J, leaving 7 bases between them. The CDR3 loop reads CSAGGPYEQYF. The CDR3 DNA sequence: TGCAGTGCTGGGGGTCCCTACGAGCAGTACTTC.

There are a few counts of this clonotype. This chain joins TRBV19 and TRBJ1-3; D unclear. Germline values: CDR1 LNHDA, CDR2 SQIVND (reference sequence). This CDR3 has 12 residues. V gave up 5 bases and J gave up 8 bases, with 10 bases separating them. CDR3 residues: CASSFHMDTIYF. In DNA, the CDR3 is TGTGCCAGTAGTTTCCATATGGACACCATATATTTT.

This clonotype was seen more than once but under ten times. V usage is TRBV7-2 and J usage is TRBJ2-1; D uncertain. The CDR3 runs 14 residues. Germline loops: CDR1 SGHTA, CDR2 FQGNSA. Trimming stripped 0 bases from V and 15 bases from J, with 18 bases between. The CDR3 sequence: CASSLASPVDGMFF. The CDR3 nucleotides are TGTGCCAGCAGCTTAGCGTCCCCCGTAGATGGAATGTTCTTC.

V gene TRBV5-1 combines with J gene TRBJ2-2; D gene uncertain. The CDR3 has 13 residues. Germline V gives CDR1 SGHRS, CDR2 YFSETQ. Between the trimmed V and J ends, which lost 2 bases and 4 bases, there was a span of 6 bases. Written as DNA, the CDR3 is TGCGCCAGCAGCTTTGACTTCACCGGGGAGCTGTTTTTT. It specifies CASSFDFTGELFF.

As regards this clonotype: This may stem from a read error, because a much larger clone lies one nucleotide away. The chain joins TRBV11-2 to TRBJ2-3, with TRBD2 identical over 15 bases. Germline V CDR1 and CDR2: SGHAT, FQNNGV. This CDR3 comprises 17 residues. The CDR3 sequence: CVSSWTSGGARTDTQYF. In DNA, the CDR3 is TGTGTCAGCAGCTGGACTAGCGGGGGGGCGAGGACAGATACGCAGTATTTT. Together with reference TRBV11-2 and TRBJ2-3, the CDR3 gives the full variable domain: EAGVAQSPRYKIIEKRQSVAFWCNPISGHATLYWYQQILGQGPKLLIQFQNNGVVDDSQLPKDRFSAERLKGVDSTLKIQPAKLEDSAVYLCVSSWTSGGARTDTQYFGPGTRLTVL.

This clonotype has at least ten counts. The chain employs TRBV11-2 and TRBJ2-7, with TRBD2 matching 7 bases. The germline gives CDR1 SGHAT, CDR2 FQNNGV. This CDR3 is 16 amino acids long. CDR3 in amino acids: CVSSGIGYPENYEQYV. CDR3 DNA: TGTGTCAGCAGCGGGATCGGGTACCCTGAAAACTACGAGCAGTACGTC.

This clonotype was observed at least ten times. CDR3 loop: CSVAQDRNQPQHF. As DNA, the CDR3 is TGCAGCGTTGCCCAAGATCGCAATCAGCCCCAGCATTTT. The chain recombines TRBV29-1 with TRBJ1-5, with D hard to call. Germline V gene sequence: CDR1 SQVTM, CDR2 ANQGSEA. The CDR3 is 13 residues long. The V gene lost 4 bases and the J gene lost 2 bases, with 9 bases spanning the gap.

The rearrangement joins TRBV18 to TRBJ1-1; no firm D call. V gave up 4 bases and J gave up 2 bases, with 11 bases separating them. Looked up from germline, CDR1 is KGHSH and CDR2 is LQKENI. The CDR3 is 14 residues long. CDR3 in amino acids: CASSRYPGNTEAFF. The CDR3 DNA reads TGTGCCAGCTCACGTTATCCGGGAAACACTGAAGCTTTCTTT.

CDR3 residues: CASSIQKREGLHEQYF. CDR3 sequence (DNA): TGTGCCAGTAGTATTCAAAAGCGGGAGGGCCTCCACGAGCAGTACTTC. J is TRBJ2-7 and V is TRBV19; TRBD2 matches at 10 bases. This CDR3 spans 16 amino acids. Trimming at V came to 3 bases and at J to 5 bases, leaving 10 bases not matched to a gene. Germline CDR1 LNHDA, CDR2 SQIVND (reference sequence).

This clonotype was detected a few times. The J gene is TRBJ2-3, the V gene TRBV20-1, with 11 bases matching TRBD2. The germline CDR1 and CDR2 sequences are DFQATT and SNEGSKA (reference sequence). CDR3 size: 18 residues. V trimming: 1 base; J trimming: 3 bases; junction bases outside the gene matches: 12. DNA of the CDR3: TGCAGTGCTAGAGGTCATTCACTAGCGGGGGAGACGACAGATACGCAGTATTTT. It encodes CSARGHSLAGETTDTQYF.

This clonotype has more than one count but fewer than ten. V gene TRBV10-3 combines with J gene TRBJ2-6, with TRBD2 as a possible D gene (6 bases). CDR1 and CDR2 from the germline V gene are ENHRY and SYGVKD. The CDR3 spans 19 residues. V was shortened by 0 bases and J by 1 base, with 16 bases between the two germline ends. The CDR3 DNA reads TGTGCCATCAGTGAGTCTATAGTGGGACTCAGATCTGGGGCCAACGTCCTGACTTTC. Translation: CAISESIVGLRSGANVLTF.

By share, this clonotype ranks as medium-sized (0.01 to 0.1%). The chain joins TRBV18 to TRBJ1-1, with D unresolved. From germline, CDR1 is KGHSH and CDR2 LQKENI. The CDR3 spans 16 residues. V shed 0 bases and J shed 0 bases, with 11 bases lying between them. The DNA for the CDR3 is TGTGCCAGCTCACCACCGGGTGTCAGAATGAACACTGAAGCTTTCTTT. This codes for CASSPPGVRMNTEAFF.

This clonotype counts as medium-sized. DNA of the CDR3: TGTGCCAGCTCACAGGGACAGGGACGAAGGTCCTACAATGAGCAGTTCTTC. It is translated as CASSQGQGRRSYNEQFF. The chain recombines TRBV18 with TRBJ2-1, with TRBD1 matching 9 bases. This CDR3 has 17 amino acids. After removal of 4 bases from V and 1 base from J, the junction contained 8 bases not matched to a gene. Germline V gives CDR1 KGHSH, CDR2 LQKENI.

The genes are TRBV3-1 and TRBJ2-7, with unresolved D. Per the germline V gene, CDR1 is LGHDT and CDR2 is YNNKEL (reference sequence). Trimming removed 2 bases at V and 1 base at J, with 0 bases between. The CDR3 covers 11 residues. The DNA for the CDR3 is TGTGCCAGCAGCCAATCCTACGAGCAGTACTTC. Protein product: CASSQSYEQYF.

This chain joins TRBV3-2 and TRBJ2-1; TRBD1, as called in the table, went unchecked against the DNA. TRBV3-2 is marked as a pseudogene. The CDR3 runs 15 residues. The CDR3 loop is CASRSGTRSYNEQFF. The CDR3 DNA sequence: TGTGCCAGTCGTTCCGGGACGCGCTCCTACAATGAGCAGTTCTTC.

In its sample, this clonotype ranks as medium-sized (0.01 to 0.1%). DNA for the CDR3: TGTGCCAGCAGCTCCCTCCACCGGGATACGCAGTATTTT. This gives the protein CASSSLHRDTQYF. The rearrangement links TRBV11-2 to TRBJ2-3; the D is unclear. The CDR3 is 13 amino acids. Germline V gives CDR1 SGHAT, CDR2 FQNNGV. V lost 4 bases, J lost 6 bases, and 11 bases lay in between.

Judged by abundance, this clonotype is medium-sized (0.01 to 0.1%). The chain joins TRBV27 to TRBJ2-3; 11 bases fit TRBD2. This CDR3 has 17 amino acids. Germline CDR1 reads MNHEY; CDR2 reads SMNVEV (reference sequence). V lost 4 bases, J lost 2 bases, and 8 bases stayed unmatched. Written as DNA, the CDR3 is TGTGCCAGCAGTTCGATCCTAGCGGGGGGCCTCACAGATACGCAGTATTTT. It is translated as CASSSILAGGLTDTQYF.